This T cell receptor (beta chain) appears in the sequencing data of a study of blood T cell repertoires in COVID-19 (dated by TCRdb to the early 2020s). Regarding the research as a whole: Samples from collaborators originated in the United States, Italy and Spain and spanned both the acute and convalescent phases of COVID-19. The material from the prospective study consisted of cDNA or gDNA derived from T cells, B-cell-depleted T cells, or PBMCs. The dataset comprised deeply sampled blood TCRbeta repertoires from subjects exposed to, actively infected with, or recovered from COVID-19. The repertoires were released in a freely available public database intended as a resource for research on the immune response to SARS-CoV-2. The samples were drawn from two sources: the first 160 participants of the ongoing ImmuneRACE study, and 1,000 to 1,500 subjects contributed by 6 global collaborators. Nearly every sample came with metadata listing a de-identified subject ID, COVID-19 status, age in years and sex. HLA class I and class II types, where available, came from metadata supplied by the sample provider rather than from assay-based typing.

Summary of the overall study and its limitations: Clinical and demographic metadata were provided uncurated, with the amount varying by source and participant.

Whole blood was collected in K2EDTA tubes by collaborating institutions according to the institutions' own protocols. Collaborator samples were shipped for TCRbeta analysis as frozen whole blood, isolated PBMCs, or DNA extracted from either sample type. TCRbeta CDR3 regions were amplified from genomic DNA using the immunoSEQ Assay, a bias-controlled multiplex PCR. The paper's data handling went like this. The number of nucleated cells in each sample was estimated by amplification of reference gene primers within the assay. Sequence reads were collapsed and filtered to measure the absolute abundance of every unique TCRbeta CDR3 rearrangement. For each sample, productive Simpson clonality was calculated as the square root of Simpson's diversity index across productive rearrangements. The clones in this table, taken by TCRdb from immuneACCESS, are in-frame only. Not every clone is retained; where verified, under half of the shortfall comes from an unresolved V gene, and the cause of the rest is unknown. For V, J and clone size, that table is used; D and trimming come from the DNA. The sample records some 130,000 clones, 80% to 90% of which are singletons. Of the sample, roughly 12% is held by the ten largest clones.

Regarding this clone: The antigen this receptor binds is unknown. No quality values exist for individual bases; no much larger clone is one base distant.

CDR1 PRHDT and CDR2 FYEKMQ were looked up in the germline V gene (reference sequence). Relative to germline, V is missing 1 base and J is missing 3 bases, with 6 bases of the junction outside any gene match. Reading from cysteine to phenylalanine, the CDR3 counts 16 amino acids. The kept DNA is CDR3 alone, 48 bases in frame from the first base. This sequence uses TRBV13 and TRBJ2-3; 8 junctional bases match TRBD1. This clonotype was obtained from a human donor in a cohort sampled during active COVID-19. The sample comprised peripheral blood. The DNA is TGTGCCAGCAGCTTAGCCCCAGGGGGCGGTACAGATACGCAGTATTTT. This gives the protein CASSLAPGGGTDTQYF. Supplemented by the reference TRBV13 and TRBJ2-3 proteins around the CDR3, the complete variable domain is AAGVIQSPRHLIKEKRETATLKCYPIPRHDTVYWYQQGPGQDPQFLISFYEKMQSDKGSIPDRFSAQQFSDYHSELNMSSLELGDSALYFCASSLAPGGGTDTQYFGPGTRLTVL.